The clone carrying this TCR beta chain was seen only a few times. Its antigen is not identified. The data stem from a study of CD8 T cells in ankylosing spondylitis. Study-level points and caveats: Blood from ankylosing spondylitis patients appeared to carry a characteristic eight-variant TCR beta motif.

5'-RACE, quantitative and with molecular barcodes, yielded the TCR beta libraries. Each CDR3 protein is one row after TCRdb ran MiXCR on the 5' RACE reads. The sample contains about 480,000 distinct CDR3 sequences, roughly a sixth of which appear only once. Germline V gene sequence: CDR1 ENHRY, CDR2 SYGVKD. The CDR3 runs to 15 residues. The junction had 8 bases not matched to a gene; V was cut back by 4 bases and J by 4 bases. This receptor was identified in a male donor with ankylosing spondylitis. The sequenced sample consisted of blood, either unsorted or a sorted T cell fraction (not recorded which). V gene TRBV10-3 combines with J gene TRBJ2-5; 8 bases agree with TRBD2. The CDR3 DNA is TGTGCCATCAGTGTCACCGGGGGGGATGTAGAGACCCAGTACTTC. It encodes CAISVTGGDVETQYF.